Listed below are T cell receptor beta chains from one sample, sequenced in a study of shared clonotypes between healthy human individuals. Sequenced by immunoSEQ multiplex PCR; TCRdb stores in-frame clones only, minus some. The sample carries about 2.2 million clones, roughly 91% recorded once. Sequences were obtained from naive CD8+ T cells from PBMCs. The source is a man aged 18 to 29 in good health. Some clones in this sample may be carry-over from other donors' samples. Both conserved end residues are part of each CDR3. Each record gives: D gene, clone size, J gene, V gene, CDR3 protein, CDR3 DNA. D genes are given only for firm matches. A row's size may be missing; if present it is once, few, many or a size class.

D gene: .
clone size: .
J gene: TRBJ2-1
V gene: TRBV5-1
CDR3 protein: CASSPADSYNEQFF
CDR3 DNA: TGCGCCAGCAGCCCGGCGGACAGTTACAATGAGCAGTTCTTC

D gene: .
clone size: .
J gene: TRBJ1-4
V gene: TRBV27
CDR3 protein: CASSLGTKGGKLFF
CDR3 DNA: TGTGCCAGCAGTTTAGGTACCAAAGGGGGAAAACTGTTTTTT

D gene: TRBD1
clone size: .
J gene: TRBJ2-2
V gene: TRBV28
CDR3 protein: CASSPDREEDTGELFF
CDR3 DNA: TGTGCCAGCAGTCCGGACAGGGAGGAGGACACCGGGGAGCTGTTTTTT

D gene: TRBD2
clone size: .
J gene: TRBJ2-3
V gene: TRBV12-5
CDR3 protein: CASGLEVLAGETDTQYF
CDR3 DNA: TGTGCTAGTGGTTTGGAAGTACTAGCGGGAGAAACAGATACGCAGTATTTT

D gene: .
clone size: .
J gene: TRBJ1-5
V gene: TRBV7-9
CDR3 protein: CASSSTEKSNQPQHF
CDR3 DNA: TGTGCCAGCAGTTCTACAGAAAAAAGTAATCAGCCCCAGCATTTT

D gene: .
clone size: .
J gene: TRBJ2-5
V gene: TRBV5-5
CDR3 protein: CASSLGTAIQETQYF
CDR3 DNA: TGTGCCAGCAGCTTGGGGACAGCAATCCAAGAGACCCAGTACTTC

D gene: TRBD1
clone size: once
J gene: TRBJ2-1
V gene: TRBV29-1
CDR3 protein: CSVPPGQRTNEQFF
CDR3 DNA: TGCAGCGTGCCACCGGGACAGCGAACGAATGAGCAGTTCTTC

D gene: .
clone size: .
J gene: TRBJ2-1
V gene: TRBV27
CDR3 protein: CASSYPGNEQFF
CDR3 DNA: TGTGCCAGCAGTTACCCTGGAAATGAGCAGTTCTTC

D gene: .
clone size: once
J gene: TRBJ2-7
V gene: TRBV7-3
CDR3 protein: CASSPRERPYEQYF
CDR3 DNA: TGTGCCAGCAGCCCCAGGGAGAGGCCCTACGAGCAGTACTTC

D gene: .
clone size: .
J gene: TRBJ1-2
V gene: TRBV19
CDR3 protein: CASSFKGRYGYTF
CDR3 DNA: TGTGCCAGTAGTTTTAAGGGGCGCTATGGCTACACCTTC

D gene: TRBD2
clone size: .
J gene: TRBJ2-7
V gene: TRBV27
CDR3 protein: CASSFSGGAGAYEQYF
CDR3 DNA: TGTGCCAGCAGTTTTTCAGGCGGAGCGGGGGCCTACGAGCAGTACTTC

D gene: .
clone size: .
J gene: TRBJ2-3
V gene: TRBV27
CDR3 protein: CASSIYRSSTDTQYF
CDR3 DNA: TGTGCCAGCAGTATCTACAGGTCTAGCACAGATACGCAGTATTTT

D gene: .
clone size: .
J gene: TRBJ2-1
V gene: TRBV7-9
CDR3 protein: CASSDSSSYNEQFF
CDR3 DNA: TGTGCCAGCAGCGACTCAAGCTCCTACAATGAGCAGTTCTTC

D gene: TRBD1
clone size: .
J gene: TRBJ2-7
V gene: TRBV27
CDR3 protein: CASSPLEGSGDRGLGSDREQYF
CDR3 DNA: TGTGCCAGCAGTCCCCTGGAGGGTTCCGGGGACAGGGGACTTGGGTCGGATCGGGAGCAGTACTTC

D gene: TRBD2
clone size: .
J gene: TRBJ2-1
V gene: TRBV7-8
CDR3 protein: CASSSQLAGSYIGDEQFF
CDR3 DNA: TGTGCCAGCAGCTCGCAACTAGCGGGATCCTACATTGGGGATGAGCAGTTCTTC

D gene: .
clone size: .
J gene: TRBJ2-7
V gene: TRBV27
CDR3 protein: CASSMASSYEQYF
CDR3 DNA: TGTGCCAGCAGTATGGCGAGCTCCTACGAGCAGTACTTC

D gene: .
clone size: .
J gene: TRBJ2-2
V gene: TRBV27
CDR3 protein: CASRAGRTGELFF
CDR3 DNA: TGTGCCAGCAGGGCGGGACGGACCGGGGAGCTGTTTTTT

D gene: .
clone size: once
J gene: TRBJ2-3
V gene: TRBV5-6
CDR3 protein: CASEKGRNTDTQYF
CDR3 DNA: TGTGCCAGCGAGAAAGGCAGGAACACAGATACGCAGTATTTT

D gene: .
clone size: .
J gene: TRBJ2-3
V gene: TRBV6-4
CDR3 protein: CASSDSTGDTQYF
CDR3 DNA: TGTGCCAGCAGTGACTCGACAGGAGATACGCAGTATTTT

D gene: TRBD1
clone size: .
J gene: TRBJ1-2
V gene: TRBV5-1
CDR3 protein: CASSLEGTGAFPSYGYTF
CDR3 DNA: TGCGCCAGCAGCTTGGAAGGGACAGGGGCCTTCCCGTCCTATGGCTACACCTTC

D gene: TRBD1
clone size: .
J gene: TRBJ2-7
V gene: TRBV6-5
CDR3 protein: CASSTGTGSSYEQYF
CDR3 DNA: TGTGCCAGCAGTACCGGGACAGGGAGCTCCTACGAGCAGTACTTC

D gene: .
clone size: few
J gene: TRBJ2-1
V gene: TRBV19
CDR3 protein: CASSMVSSYNEQFF
CDR3 DNA: TGTGCCAGTAGTATGGTCAGCTCCTACAATGAGCAGTTCTTC

D gene: TRBD2
clone size: .
J gene: TRBJ2-7
V gene: TRBV13
CDR3 protein: CASSPETSGYEQYF
CDR3 DNA: TGTGCCAGCAGCCCAGAGACTAGCGGATACGAGCAGTACTTC

D gene: .
clone size: .
J gene: TRBJ2-1
V gene: TRBV19
CDR3 protein: CASSNFGPDSSYNEQFF
CDR3 DNA: TGTGCCAGTAGTAACTTTGGTCCGGATAGCTCCTACAATGAGCAGTTCTTC

D gene: .
clone size: .
J gene: TRBJ1-3
V gene: TRBV10-3
CDR3 protein: CAISESKYSGNTIYF
CDR3 DNA: TGTGCCATCAGTGAGTCGAAGTACTCTGGAAACACCATATATTTT

D gene: .
clone size: .
J gene: TRBJ2-1
V gene: TRBV11-2
CDR3 protein: CASSWASHNEQFF
CDR3 DNA: TGTGCCAGCAGCTGGGCCTCTCACAATGAGCAGTTCTTC

D gene: TRBD2
clone size: .
J gene: TRBJ2-7
V gene: TRBV9
CDR3 protein: CASSVTSGSLSEQYF
CDR3 DNA: TGTGCCAGCAGCGTAACAAGCGGGAGTCTATCCGAGCAGTACTTC

D gene: .
clone size: once
J gene: TRBJ1-1
V gene: TRBV19
CDR3 protein: CASSIGGLTEAFF
CDR3 DNA: TGTGCCAGTAGTATCGGGGGTTTGACTGAAGCTTTCTTT

D gene: .
clone size: .
J gene: TRBJ1-1
V gene: TRBV4-1
CDR3 protein: CASSHKTGNTEAFF
CDR3 DNA: TGCGCCAGCAGCCACAAGACGGGAAACACTGAAGCTTTCTTT

D gene: TRBD2
clone size: .
J gene: TRBJ2-7
V gene: TRBV7-9
CDR3 protein: CASSEPVSGREALYEQYF
CDR3 DNA: TGTGCCAGCAGCGAACCGGTATCGGGGCGGGAGGCGCTCTACGAGCAGTACTTC

D gene: TRBD1
clone size: .
J gene: TRBJ1-2
V gene: TRBV7-3
CDR3 protein: CASKGQIVGYTF
CDR3 DNA: TGTGCCAGCAAGGGACAGATTGTGGGCTACACCTTC

D gene: TRBD2
clone size: .
J gene: TRBJ2-1
V gene: TRBV28
CDR3 protein: CASSNQRGSSYNEQFF
CDR3 DNA: TGTGCCAGCAGTAACCAGCGGGGGAGCTCCTACAATGAGCAGTTCTTC

D gene: TRBD2
clone size: .
J gene: TRBJ2-1
V gene: TRBV10-3
CDR3 protein: CAIRLAGLYNEQFF
CDR3 DNA: TGTGCCATCAGACTAGCGGGGCTATACAATGAGCAGTTCTTC